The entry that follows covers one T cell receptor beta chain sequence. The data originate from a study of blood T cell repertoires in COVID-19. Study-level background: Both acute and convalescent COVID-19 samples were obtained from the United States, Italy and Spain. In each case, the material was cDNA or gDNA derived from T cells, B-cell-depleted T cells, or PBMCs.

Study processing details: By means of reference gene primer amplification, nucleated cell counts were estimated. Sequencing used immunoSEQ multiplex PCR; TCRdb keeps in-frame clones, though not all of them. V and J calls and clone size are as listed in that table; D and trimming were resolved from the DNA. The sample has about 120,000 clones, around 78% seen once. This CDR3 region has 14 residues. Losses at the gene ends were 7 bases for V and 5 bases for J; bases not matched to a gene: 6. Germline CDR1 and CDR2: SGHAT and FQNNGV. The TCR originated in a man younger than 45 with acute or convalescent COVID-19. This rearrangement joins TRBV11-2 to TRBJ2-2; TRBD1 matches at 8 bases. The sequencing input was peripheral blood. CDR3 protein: CASTWDRRTGELFF. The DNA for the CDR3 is TGTGCCAGCACATGGGACAGGAGGACCGGGGAGCTGTTTTTT.